What follows describes a single T cell receptor (beta chain). Antigen unknown. Combining a sample-barcoded 5' primer with a J-beta primer mix, a second PCR ran for about 7 to 12 cycles. TCRdb itself ran the 5' RACE reads through MiXCR, one entry per CDR3 protein. The sample includes 2 million or so distinct CDR3 sequences, approximately 50% of them seen just once. The entry originates in a study of blood T cells in healthy people across ages. Study-wide findings and caveats: A strong correlation was found between TCR beta diversity and the percentage of naive T cells. Long-lived donors carried more naive CD4+ cells and greater diversity than aged donors.

The CDR3 runs 15 residues. Germline lookup yields CDR1 SGHVS and CDR2 FNYEAQ. The germline V and J ends were trimmed by 4 bases and 5 bases, with 17 bases remaining between them. This clonotype was sampled from a woman between 40 and 50 years old in good health. V is TRBV7-6 and J is TRBJ2-5, with D perhaps matching TRBD2 (5 bases). The sequenced sample was blood. The CDR3: CASSSGSGTLETQYF. CDR3 nucleotides: TGTGCCAGCAGCTCGGGGAGCGGAACTCTGGAGACCCAGTACTTC.